This TCR beta chain was obtained from a study of blood T cell repertoires in COVID-19. In the study's own analysis: Amplification with reference gene primers provided the estimates of nucleated cell counts. Produced via immunoSEQ multiplex PCR; TCRdb's table is partial and in-frame only. V, J and clone size reflect that table, while D and trimming were determined from the DNA. The repertoire holds tens of thousands of clones, 90% seen once, with over 1.5% in the top ten. The CDR3 runs to 14 residues. In germline, CDR1 is SGHAT, CDR2 FQNNGV. V lost 2 bases to trimming and J lost 2 bases, with 10 bases between them.

The chain links TRBV11-2 to TRBJ2-7, with D tentatively TRBD1 (6 bases). The sample consisted of peripheral blood. This sequence was found in a man in his 60s with acute or convalescent COVID-19. The CDR3 region is CASSLNRDTYEQYF. DNA of the CDR3: TGTGCCAGCAGCTTAAACAGGGACACCTACGAGCAGTACTTC. Variable domain in full (rest from reference TRBV11-2 and TRBJ2-7): EAGVAQSPRYKIIEKRQSVAFWCNPISGHATLYWYQQILGQGPKLLIQFQNNGVVDDSQLPKDRFSAERLKGVDSTLKIQPAKLEDSAVYLCASSLNRDTYEQYFGPGTRLTVT.